The source of this T cell receptor (beta chain) is a study of blood T cells in healthy people across ages (dated by TCRdb to the mid-2010s). As for the study more broadly: In model experiments, template switching captured roughly one uniquely barcoded TCR beta cDNA molecule for every two T cells. Age-related changes in TCR beta repertoire diversity were measured in the study by deep sequencing normalized with unique cDNA molecular identifiers. The donors were divided into four age groups: young (average approximately 16 years), middle-aged (approximately 39), aged (about 60) and long-lived (around 80). Donors of different ages were randomly distributed across sequencing lanes to avoid experimental bias. Two additional independent replicas of 1 million unique cDNA reads from the same blood draw were analyzed for two donors (one aged 18 to 29 and one aged 80 or older).

General conclusions and limits of the study: A strong correlation was found between observed TCR beta diversity and the percentage of naive T cells measured by flow cytometry. As age increased, observed TCR beta diversity per million T cells dropped in a roughly linear way, and a significant reduction was already evident by age about 36. Estimates of total diversity based on one million sequenced T cells were regarded as lower bounds and as underestimates. Because profiling used bulk unsorted PBMCs, naive and antigen-experienced compartments could not be compared conclusively. Because donor CMV infection status was unknown, age-related changes in expanded clonotypes were potentially confounded. Compared with the aged group, the long-lived group had more naive CD4+ T cells, fewer expanded clones and increased TCR diversity, suggesting age selection.

The germline V gene (reference sequence) sets CDR1 to SGHKS and CDR2 to YYEKEE. The CDR3 runs 15 residues from the cysteine to the phenylalanine. CDR3 DNA is the only sequence kept; it has 45 bases, read in frame from the first base. As for this clonotype: Its antigen is still unknown. A read error may account for a junction end that differs from germline.

Libraries were constructed by 5' RACE. TCRdb records Illumina HiSeq 2500 as the sequencer. A second PCR of about 6 to 12 cycles was run with a J-beta primer mix and a sample-barcoded 5' primer. Each TCR beta cDNA molecule received a unique molecular identifier from a template-switch 5' adaptor carrying 12 random nucleotides. At least 2.5 million CDR3-containing paired-end reads were obtained from each sample. The Mint cDNA synthesis kit, primed by a TRBC-specific oligonucleotide, was used to synthesize first-strand cDNA from all RNA. After uracil-DNA glycosylase treatment, a first 18-cycle PCR used universal primers M1SS and BC2_uni_R on all cDNA. The source study handled its data this way. For normalization, 1 million high-quality reads were randomly selected from each sample, with every read carrying a distinct molecular identifier. Reads sharing molecular identifiers were discarded rather than binned into consensus sequences. MiTCR, set to a Q25 quality threshold and the strictest error-elimination algorithm, was used for CDR3 identification, clonotype clustering and error correction. A nonparametric unseen species model with Euler transformation was used to estimate lower-bound total TCR beta diversity. In TCRdb, the public reads were trimmed at Q25 with fastp and aligned with MiXCR, with productive beta chains retained. Rows merge per CDR3 protein into single entries with the most common DNA and genes. Clone size and V and J calls follow TCRdb, not the original study. The sample records around 1,700,000 distinct CDR3 sequences, about 28% of which are singletons. In total, the top ten clones hold approximately 7.7% of the sample.

The approximately 39 donors, aged roughly 6 to 95 years, were systemically healthy Caucasian individuals from Russia. Around 9.7 milliliters of peripheral blood were collected from each donor into EDTA-treated Vacutainer tubes. Ficoll-Paque density-gradient centrifugation was used to isolate PBMCs, with at least 6 million obtained per sample. Trizol reagent was used to extract total RNA from the PBMCs, yielding at least 6 micrograms per sample. For every donor, flow cytometry on a PBMC aliquot measured the percentage of naive CD45RAhigh/CD27high T cells. This clonotype originated in a woman aged 25 to 45 in good health. The sample was blood. The chain is assembled from TRBV5-5 and TRBJ2-1; TRBD1 matches 9 bases in the middle. The CDR3 corresponds to CAGSRPPGQGNEQFF. The bases are TGTGCCGGCAGTCGTCCCCCGGGACAGGGTAATGAGCAGTTCTTC. Beyond the CDR3, the reference TRBV5-5 and TRBJ2-1 genes provide the residues; the full variable domain reads: DAGVTQSPTHLIKTRGQQVTLRCSPISGHKSVSWYQQVLGQGPQFIFQYYEKEERGRGNFPDRFSARQFPNYSSELNVNALLLGDSALYLCAGSRPPGQGNEQFFGPGTRLTVL.